Each of the 20 T cell receptor beta chains below was sequenced from the same sample in a study of T-cell reconstitution after alpha-beta-depleted transplantation in children. Using unique molecular identifiers, the investigators prepared the TCRbeta library. TCRdb fed the PCR reads into MiXCR, producing one record per CDR3 protein. The table records roughly 200,000 distinct CDR3 sequences, approximately 7% of them present only once. The sample consisted of PBMCs, taken before TCRalphabeta/CD19-depleted stem cell transplant. Source of these receptors: a boy aged 2 to 9 with acute lymphoblastic leukemia, due to receive a stem cell transplant.

The chain joins TRBV19 to TRBJ2-3; the match to TRBD2 covers 12 bases. Trimming at V came to 2 bases and at J to 4 bases, leaving 7 bases not matched to a gene. The germline V gene has CDR1 LNHDA and CDR2 SQIVND (reference sequence). The CDR3 sequence is 17 residues long. In DNA form, the CDR3 reads TGTGCCAGTAGTATACTGACTAGCGGGAGTACCTCAGATACGCAGTATTTT. Protein: CASSILTSGSTSDTQYF.

This clonotype was observed many times. The chain couples TRBV30 to TRBJ2-2, with D perhaps TRBD1 (5 bases). The CDR3 loop spans 16 amino acids. CDR1 and CDR2 from the germline V gene are GTSNPN and SVGIG (reference sequence). Trimming took off 1 base at V and 1 base at J, with 13 bases between the two ends. CDR3 sequence: CAWSGERQGNTGELFF. The CDR3 DNA reads TGTGCCTGGAGTGGAGAGAGGCAGGGGAACACCGGGGAGCTGTTTTTT.

The chain employs TRBV5-5 and TRBJ1-2, with no clear D. CDR3 length: 13 amino acids. V lost 4 bases, J lost 4 bases, and 11 bases lay in between. Germline CDR1 is SGHKS and CDR2 is YYEKEE (reference sequence). CDR3 DNA sequence: TGTGCCAGCAGCCCCGATCCCTCCTATGGCTACACCTTC. Protein: CASSPDPSYGYTF. The full variable domain, with the rest looked up from reference TRBV5-5 and TRBJ1-2, is DAGVTQSPTHLIKTRGQQVTLRCSPISGHKSVSWYQQVLGQGPQFIFQYYEKEERGRGNFPDRFSARQFPNYSSELNVNALLLGDSALYLCASSPDPSYGYTFGSGTRLTVV.

The table lists this clonotype with many counts. This chain uses TRBV13 with TRBJ2-1; 11 positions match TRBD2. Germline trimming cut 2 bases from V and 10 bases from J; bases unmatched to any gene: 4. The CDR3 runs to 14 residues. Germline V gives CDR1 PRHDT, CDR2 FYEKMQ (reference sequence). In DNA, the CDR3 is TGTGCCAGCAGCTTATATTCTAGCGGGGGGGAGCAGTTCTTC. Translated, it gives CASSLYSSGGEQFF. Filled out from reference TRBV13 and TRBJ2-1, the complete variable domain reads AAGVIQSPRHLIKEKRETATLKCYPIPRHDTVYWYQQGPGQDPQFLISFYEKMQSDKGSIPDRFSAQQFSDYHSELNMSSLELGDSALYFCASSLYSSGGEQFFGPGTRLTVL.

About this clonotype: At one of its ends the junction is not consistent with the germline gene, which may arise from a read error. The V call is TRBV11-2, the J call TRBJ2-7, with D perhaps matching TRBD1 (6 bases). This CDR3 is 15 amino acids long. Germline V gives CDR1 SGHAT, CDR2 FQNNGV. The CDR3 bases are TGTGCCAGCAGCCTAGAAGGGGGTAGCACCTACGAGCAGTACTTC. This sequence encodes CASSLEGGSTYEQYF.

This clonotype was counted ten times or more. The chain joins TRBV14 to TRBJ2-1; perhaps TRBD1 as D (6 bases). This CDR3 has 15 residues. The germline gives CDR1 SGHDN, CDR2 FVKESK. Trimming shortened V by 4 bases and J by 8 bases, and 18 bases separated the two germline ends. DNA for the CDR3: TGTGCCAGCAGCCGGGGGCAAGCGGCGGCCGATGAGCAGTTCTTC. Translated: CASSRGQAAADEQFF.

V is TRBV2 and J is TRBJ2-1, with 7 bases identical to TRBD1. J gave up 5 bases and V 7 bases, and 11 bases lay outside the gene matches. The CDR3 has 15 amino acids. Germline V gene lookup returns CDR1 SNHLY and CDR2 FYNNEI. CDR3 in DNA: TGTGCCAGCACACCTACCGACAGGGAAGACAATGAGCAGTTCTTC. This codes for CASTPTDREDNEQFF.

At least ten counts were recorded for this clonotype. J is TRBJ2-1 and V is TRBV25-1; D unresolved. Germline V lookup: CDR1 MGHDK, CDR2 SYGVNS. Trimming stripped 5 bases from V and 5 bases from J, with 10 bases between. This CDR3 contains 13 residues. The CDR3 reads CASSKGGHNEQFF. CDR3 nucleotides: TGTGCCAGCAGTAAGGGCGGCCACAATGAGCAGTTCTTC.

This clonotype was recorded many times. The rearrangement joins TRBV3-1 to TRBJ2-1, with TRBD1 matching 8 bases. CDR3 length: 16 amino acids. V shed 4 bases and J 3 bases; nucleotides not matched to a gene: 8. Per the germline V gene, CDR1 is LGHDT and CDR2 is YNNKEL (reference sequence). This chain's CDR3 is CASSRLGTGIYNEQFF. The CDR3 nucleotides read TGTGCCAGCAGCCGCCTCGGGACAGGAATCTACAATGAGCAGTTCTTC.

The rearrangement uses TRBV7-9 and TRBJ2-3, with TRBD1 identical over 9 bases. The CDR3 extends over 17 amino acids. The germline V gene has CDR1 SEHNR and CDR2 FQNEAQ (reference sequence). V shed 4 bases, J shed 8 bases, and the junction held 16 bases outside the gene matches. DNA of the CDR3: TGTGCCAGCAGCTCCTCACGGGGGACAGGGTCCCTTGCTACGCAGTATTTT. Amino acid sequence: CASSSSRGTGSLATQYF.

This clonotype was seen ten or more times. This chain links TRBV20-1 with TRBJ1-1; the D is unclear. The CDR3 runs 12 residues. The V end lost 5 bases, the J end lost 0 bases, and 7 bases lay between the germline ends. Per germline, CDR1 DFQATT and CDR2 SNEGSKA (reference sequence). The DNA of the CDR3 is TGCAGTGCTCCTATTCTGAACACTGAAGCTTTCTTT. Its translation: CSAPILNTEAFF.

This clonotype was seen ten or more times. The rearrangement links TRBV18 to TRBJ2-2; D remains unclear. The CDR3 loop spans 14 amino acids. V was cut by 8 bases and J by 6 bases, with 16 bases left in between. Per the germline V gene, CDR1 is KGHSH and CDR2 is LQKENI. The CDR3 DNA reads as TGTGCCAGCCCGTCCACAGATCAGTCCGGGGAGCTGTTTTTT. It codes for CASPSTDQSGELFF.

This clonotype was seen many times. The chain is built from TRBV13 and TRBJ2-3; 10 bases map to TRBD2. This CDR3 is 15 amino acids long. Germline CDR1 reads PRHDT; CDR2 reads FYEKMQ (reference sequence). The trim removed 1 base at V and 9 bases at J, leaving 7 bases unmatched. The CDR3, as DNA: TGTGCCAGCAGCTTAGAGCTAGCGGGAGTTGGAACGCAGTATTTT. Translation: CASSLELAGVGTQYF.

The rearrangement joins TRBV5-6 to TRBJ2-6; no definite D call. Trimming removed 5 bases at V and 4 bases at J, with 10 bases between. The germline gives CDR1 SGHDT, CDR2 YYEEEE. The CDR3 has 14 residues. The CDR3 spells CASRRLFGANVLTF. In nucleotides, the CDR3 is TGTGCCAGCAGACGGCTATTCGGGGCCAACGTCCTGACTTTC.

This clonotype appeared many times. The V and J genes are TRBV7-8 and TRBJ1-6; maybe TRBD1 (5 bases). The CDR3 is 15 amino acids. V gave up 5 bases and J gave up 7 bases, with 15 bases separating them. CDR1 and CDR2 from the germline V gene are SGHVS and FQNEAQ. In nucleotides, the CDR3 is TGTGCCAGCAGCCCCCAGGGAACGGGCAATTCACCCCTCCACTTT. It encodes CASSPQGTGNSPLHF.

This clonotype has a handful of counts. This chain joins TRBV5-1 and TRBJ2-5, with D perhaps TRBD2 (7 bases). Trimming left V 4 bases short and J 3 bases short, with 19 bases between. The CDR3 is 16 residues long. The germline V gene encodes CDR1 SGHRS and CDR2 YFSETQ. The DNA for the CDR3 is TGCGCCAGCAGCCCGGGGGCCGGCGGGGGAAAAGAGACCCAGTACTTC. Protein sequence: CASSPGAGGGKETQYF.

At least ten counts were recorded for this clonotype. This rearrangement joins TRBV7-8 to TRBJ2-1, with 7 bases that match TRBD1. The CDR3 spans 15 residues. Germline lookup yields CDR1 SGHVS and CDR2 FQNEAQ. V gave up 1 base and J gave up 7 bases; unmatched junction bases: 7. The CDR3 DNA reads TGTGCCAGCAGCTTAGTGTATGAGGGGGCAAATGAGCAGTTCTTC. Protein: CASSLVYEGANEQFF.

This clonotype occurred many times. This rearrangement joins TRBV5-1 to TRBJ2-7; no clear D. V dropped 4 bases and J dropped 3 bases, with 5 bases sitting between them. Per the germline V gene, CDR1 is SGHRS and CDR2 is YFSETQ. The CDR3 sequence is 11 residues long. CDR3 nucleotide sequence: TGCGCCAGCAGCGAGAGCTACGAGCAGTACTTC. Translation gives CASSESYEQYF.

This clonotype was observed many times. The gene calls are TRBV7-9 and TRBJ2-1; D possibly corresponds to TRBD2 (6 bases). CDR1 and CDR2 from the germline V gene are SEHNR and FQNEAQ (reference sequence). Trimming took 3 bases from V and 0 from J, leaving 24 bases between them. The CDR3 has 20 amino acids. The CDR3 is CASSFILGGIGRISYNEQFF. The DNA of the CDR3 is TGTGCCAGCAGCTTTATATTAGGCGGGATTGGGAGGATCTCCTACAATGAGCAGTTCTTC.

There are many counts of this clonotype. The chain couples TRBV6-1 to TRBJ2-3; tentative D call: TRBD2 (6 bases). V was clipped by 7 bases and J by 2 bases, with 16 bases between them. CDR1 is MNHNS and CDR2 is SASEGT in the germline V gene. This CDR3 is built from 15 residues. CDR3 amino acids: CASKEGGALTDTQYF. The DNA of the CDR3 is TGTGCCAGCAAAGAGGGCGGGGCCCTCACAGATACGCAGTATTTT.